This is a list of T cell receptor beta chains from one sample in a study of T cell repertoires and leukemia-associated antigens. No antigen is known for these receptors. TCRdb redid the calling of the 5' RACE reads with MiXCR, one entry per CDR3 protein. The sample consists of about 14,000 distinct CDR3 sequences, about 40% of them appearing once. Material for sequencing was CD3+ T cells sorted from blood and cultured. The source of these receptors is a female donor in good health. The CDR3 runs from the conserved cysteine through the conserved F or W. A D gene is named only where the DNA matches it firmly. Only some rows state a clone size, as once, few, many or a class for expanded clones.

v_call: TRBV20-1; cdr3_length: 15; clone_size: many; j_call: TRBJ2-5; d_call: TRBD1; cdr3_aa: CSARDGQGRMGTQYF; cdr3_nt: TGCAGTGCTAGAGACGGACAGGGGAGGATGGGGACCCAGTACTTC
v_call: TRBV5-1; cdr3_length: 15; clone_size: few; j_call: TRBJ1-4; d_call: NA; cdr3_aa: CASGLLAGDGEKLFF; cdr3_nt: TGCGCCAGCGGCTTGTTAGCGGGGGACGGTGAAAAACTGTTTTTT
v_call: TRBV5-1; cdr3_length: 17; clone_size: medium-sized; j_call: TRBJ2-7; d_call: TRBD2; cdr3_aa: CASKLGLAGRVEDEQYF; cdr3_nt: TGCGCCAGCAAGCTAGGACTAGCGGGAAGGGTAGAGGACGAGCAGTACTTC
v_call: TRBV28; cdr3_length: 16; clone_size: NA; j_call: TRBJ2-1; d_call: TRBD2; cdr3_aa: CASSRLAGRSQNEQFF; cdr3_nt: TGTGCCAGCAGCCGACTAGCGGGGCGCTCCCAGAATGAGCAGTTCTTC
v_call: TRBV25-1; cdr3_length: 13; clone_size: NA; j_call: TRBJ2-2; d_call: NA; cdr3_aa: CASSNLRTGELFF; cdr3_nt: TGTGCCAGCAGTAATTTGAGGACCGGGGAGCTGTTTTTT
v_call: TRBV12-2; cdr3_length: 15; clone_size: NA; j_call: TRBJ2-7; d_call: NA; cdr3_aa: CARRLTERQGYEQYF; cdr3_nt: TGTGCAAGACGCTTAACAGAAAGACAAGGTTACGAGCAGTACTTC
v_call: TRBV12-3/TRBV12-4; cdr3_length: 16; clone_size: NA; j_call: TRBJ2-3; d_call: TRBD1; cdr3_aa: CASSYSGTGITDTQYF; cdr3_nt: TGTGCCAGCAGCTACTCCGGGACAGGGATTACAGATACGCAGTATTTT
v_call: TRBV20-1; cdr3_length: 14; clone_size: medium-sized; j_call: TRBJ2-4; d_call: NA; cdr3_aa: CSARGLSRGDIQYF; cdr3_nt: TGCAGTGCTAGGGGATTGTCTAGGGGGGACATTCAGTACTTC
v_call: TRBV3-1; cdr3_length: 14; clone_size: few; j_call: TRBJ2-3; d_call: NA; cdr3_aa: CASSGELSTDTQYF; cdr3_nt: TGTGCCAGCAGCGGGGAGTTAAGCACAGATACGCAGTATTTT
v_call: TRBV20-1; cdr3_length: 15; clone_size: medium-sized; j_call: TRBJ2-7; d_call: TRBD2; cdr3_aa: CSARDIAGDLSEQYF; cdr3_nt: TGCAGTGCTAGAGATATAGCGGGAGACCTCTCCGAGCAGTACTTC